A single sample gave rise to the 4 T cell receptor beta chains below, sequenced in a study of metastatic and nonmetastatic thyroid tumors (TCRdb year 2020). The library came from PCR. TCRdb records Illumina HiSeq 4000 as the sequencer. Through fastp at Q25 and MiXCR, TCRdb rebuilt clones from the public reads, retaining in-frame beta chains. The sample table contains 20,000 to 25,000 clones; only one count was recorded for less than 35% of them. Roughly 13% of the sample is in the top ten clones. No patient had received any treatment before thyroid surgery. Input material: blood. The receptors derive from a female donor with papillary thyroid cancer or a benign thyroid nodule (not recorded which). Some clones in this sample may be carry-over from other donors' samples.

This clone came up many times. Just one base apart from a much larger clone, this may be a read error. Other DNA sequences from this sample encode an identical CDR3 as well. The chain links TRBV9 to TRBJ1-1, with D possibly TRBD1 on 6 matching bases. The germline gives CDR1 SGDLS, CDR2 YYNGEE. Deletions cut 2 bases from V and 1 base from J, with 9 bases between. There are 14 residues in the CDR3. CDR3 nucleotides: TGTGCCAGCAGCGTGGGGGCAGGGAACACTGAAGCTTTCTTT. Translation: CASSVGAGNTEAFF.

This clone was counted a few times. CDR3 DNA sequence: TGTGCCAGCGGAGGGTTTGGAGAAAAACTGTTTTTT. It yields the protein CASGGFGEKLFF. The chain recombines TRBV6-1 with TRBJ1-4; D uncertain. V was pared by 8 bases and J by 8 bases, with 12 bases between. The CDR3 spans 12 residues. The V gene's germline CDR1 is MNHNS and CDR2 SASEGT.

This clone was observed a single time. The V gene is TRBV20-1, the J gene TRBJ2-2; D tentatively fits TRBD1 or TRBD2 (5 bases each). The CDR3 loop spans 15 amino acids. Between the trimmed V and J ends, which lost 1 base and 2 bases, there was a span of 11 bases. Per the germline V gene, CDR1 is DFQATT and CDR2 is SNEGSKA (reference sequence). CDR3 residues: CSARARDANTGELFF. The CDR3 DNA reads TGCAGTGCTAGAGCAAGGGACGCTAACACCGGGGAGCTGTTTTTT.

This clone was recorded at least ten times. The V gene is TRBV11-2, the J gene TRBJ1-1; D is uncertain. The CDR3 spans 13 residues. CDR1 is SGHAT and CDR2 is FQNNGV in the germline V gene. The V end lost 0 bases, the J end lost 3 bases, and 5 bases lay between the germline ends. The CDR3 region has the DNA TGTGCCAGCAGCTTAGACGTGGACACTGAAGCTTTCTTT. It encodes CASSLDVDTEAFF. The complete variable domain, with remaining parts taken from reference TRBV11-2 and TRBJ1-1, reads EAGVAQSPRYKIIEKRQSVAFWCNPISGHATLYWYQQILGQGPKLLIQFQNNGVVDDSQLPKDRFSAERLKGVDSTLKIQPAKLEDSAVYLCASSLDVDTEAFFGQGTRLTVV.